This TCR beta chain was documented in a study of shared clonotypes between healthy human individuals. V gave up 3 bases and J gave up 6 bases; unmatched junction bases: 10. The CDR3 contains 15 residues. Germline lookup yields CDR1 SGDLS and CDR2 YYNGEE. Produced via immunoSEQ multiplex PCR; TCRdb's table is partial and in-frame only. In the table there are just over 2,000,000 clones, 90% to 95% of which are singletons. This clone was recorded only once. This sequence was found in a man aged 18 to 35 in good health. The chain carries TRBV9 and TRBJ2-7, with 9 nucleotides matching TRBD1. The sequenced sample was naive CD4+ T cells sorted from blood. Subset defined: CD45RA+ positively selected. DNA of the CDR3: TGTGCCAGCAGCGCCAAACAGGGGGCGCGGGCCGAGCAGTACTTC. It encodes CASSAKQGARAEQYF.